The 9 T cell receptor beta chains in this list originate from one sample, sequenced in a study of blood T cell repertoires in COVID-19. Clones were read by immunoSEQ multiplex PCR, and TCRdb kept only the in-frame ones, dropping some. The data hold approximately 86,000 clones, with more than 80% observed a single time. Sequencing was performed on peripheral blood. These receptors were taken from a woman in her 70s with acute or convalescent COVID-19.

There are a few counts of this clone. The identical CDR3 is also encoded by other nucleotide sequences in the sample. The chain couples TRBV29-1 to TRBJ2-7; D not certain. Trimming took off 4 bases at V and 3 bases at J, with 7 bases between the two ends. In germline, CDR1 is SQVTM, CDR2 ANQGSEA. The CDR3 runs to 11 residues. CDR3 amino acids: CSVALNYEQYF. The CDR3 DNA is TGCAGCGTTGCCCTTAACTACGAGCAGTACTTC.

The gene calls are TRBV2 and TRBJ2-2; D unclear. This CDR3 comprises 11 residues. Germline-derived CDR1 and CDR2 are SNHLY and FYNNEI. V was clipped by 10 bases and J by 6 bases, with 9 bases between them. CDR3 coding DNA: TGTGCCAAGTTGATAGCCGGGGAGCTGTTTTTT. Amino acids: CAKLIAGELFF.

This chain links TRBV10-3 with TRBJ1-5; D possibly corresponds to TRBD1 (6 bases). Trimming removed 8 bases from V and 4 bases from J, with 15 bases in between. Germline loops: CDR1 ENHRY, CDR2 SYGVKD. The CDR3 consists of 14 residues. CDR3 in DNA: TGTGCCATCGGTTCGACAGGAGATAATCAGCCCCAGCATTTT. It is translated as CAIGSTGDNQPQHF.

The chain recombines TRBV27 with TRBJ2-7; 9 bases are a match to TRBD1. The CDR3 loop spans 13 amino acids. V lost 6 bases and J lost 6; bases outside the gene matches: 6. Germline lookup yields CDR1 MNHEY and CDR2 SMNVEV (reference sequence). The CDR3 sequence is CASSGQGQGEQYF. CDR3 DNA sequence: TGTGCCAGCAGCGGACAGGGGCAGGGCGAGCAGTACTTC.

The chain combines TRBV5-5 with TRBJ2-3; D might be TRBD2 (5 bases). CDR1 SGHKS and CDR2 YYEKEE come from the germline V gene (reference sequence). The CDR3 loop spans 16 amino acids. Trimming pared 4 bases from V and 2 bases from J, leaving 17 bases between. The CDR3 is CASSTGGGSITDTQYF. The CDR3 DNA is TGTGCCAGCAGCACCGGAGGAGGTTCTATCACAGATACGCAGTATTTT.

This clone was found once. The V and J genes are TRBV5-4 and TRBJ1-1; 8 bases align to TRBD1. V lost 9 bases to trimming and J lost 5 bases; unmatched junction nucleotides: 6. CDR3 size: 12 residues. The germline CDR1 and CDR2 sequences are SGHNT and YYREEE (reference sequence). The CDR3 loop reads CATRQGRTEAFF. Written as DNA, the CDR3 is TGTGCCACCCGACAGGGGAGGACTGAAGCTTTCTTT.

This clone was seen a few times. V gene TRBV11-2 combines with J gene TRBJ1-4; TRBD1 agrees at 9 bases. The V gene end was trimmed by 5 bases and the J gene end by 6 bases; junction bases not matched to a gene: 4. Per the germline V gene, CDR1 is SGHAT and CDR2 is FQNNGV. The CDR3 length is 14 residues. CDR3 protein: CASSDWTGDEKLFF. As DNA, the CDR3 is TGTGCCAGCAGCGACTGGACAGGGGATGAAAAACTGTTTTTT.

In nucleotides, the CDR3 is TGTGCCACCAGTGATCCGGGACAGGGGCAAGAGACCCAGTACTTC. This encodes CATSDPGQGQETQYF. J is TRBJ2-5 and V is TRBV24-1; 10 nucleotides align to TRBD1. Germline-derived CDR1 and CDR2 are KGHDR and SFDVKD. V gave up 3 bases and J gave up 2 bases; unmatched junction bases: 2. The CDR3 loop spans 15 amino acids.

This chain joins TRBV19 and TRBJ1-1; 9 positions match TRBD1. Per germline, CDR1 LNHDA and CDR2 SQIVND (reference sequence). The junction had 3 bases not matched to a gene; V was cut back by 3 bases and J by 1 base. There are 15 residues in the CDR3. CDR3 region: CASSILGQGNTEAFF. The DNA for the CDR3 is TGTGCCAGTAGTATCTTGGGACAGGGGAACACTGAAGCTTTCTTT.